This TCR beta chain comes out of a study of T cell responses to AZD1222 COVID-19 vaccine. Study conclusions and caveats: Donors, mostly white British, included more females; clonal diversity was possibly underestimated.

Concerning this clone itself: Its antigen is not identified.

The method was immunoSEQ multiplex PCR; TCRdb's version includes in-frame clones alone and lacks a portion of them. This sample has 70,000 or so clones, with roughly 90% found just once. Trimming removed 0 bases at V and 6 bases at J, with 14 bases between. CDR3 length equals 15 residues. Per germline, CDR1 SGHDN and CDR2 FVKESK. The gene calls are TRBV14 and TRBJ1-1; D unclear. The input for sequencing was peripheral blood, taken on day 0 of AZD1222 vaccination. This receptor was identified in an adult in good health. Here the CDR3 reads CASSQDLVSGSEAFF. CDR3 DNA: TGTGCCAGCAGCCAAGATCTCGTGTCCGGGTCTGAAGCTTTCTTT. Full variable domain (outside the CDR3, taken from reference TRBV14 and TRBJ1-1): EAGVTQFPSHSVIEKGQTVTLRCDPISGHDNLYWYRRVMGKEIKFLLHFVKESKQDESGMPNNRFLAERTGGTYSTLKVQPAELEDSGVYFCASSQDLVSGSEAFFGQGTRLTVV.